This TCR beta chain was captured in a study of T cell responses to AZD1222 COVID-19 vaccine (dated by TCRdb to the early 2020s). At the level of the whole study: AZD1222 recipients with second doses at about 4 weeks or about 12 weeks were pooled, because spike-specific TCR depth and breadth did not differ between schedules. A total of 230 to 250 trial participants underwent TCR sequencing, of whom around 210 had received two doses of AZD1222 and some 25 had received two doses of the MenACWY control vaccine. Trial participants were enrolled into age subgroups of 18-55, 56-69 and 70-plus years, which contained roughly 150, 30 and 60 TCR-sequenced participants, respectively. General study outcomes and caveats: In the small 56-69-year group, the increase in depth fell short of significance, most likely because of low power. Spike-specific TCR breadth and depth rose significantly after two AZD1222 doses compared with day 0 and with MenACWY recipients. Conclusions about previously exposed vaccinees are limited because only 5 or 6 AZD1222 recipients were SARS-CoV-2 seropositive at baseline. No day 14 peak-response samples were available, so repertoires were characterized only after the peak T cell response. The whole spike protein was spanned by vaccine-associated CD4 TCRs, and dominant responses were seen in regions 160-218 and 743-854. Participants were mostly white British, with more females than males. The authors suggested clonal diversity may have been underestimated. Reportedly, almost half of the unique spike-specific TCRs recognized epitopes lying outside the regions that are mutated in the B.1.351 and B.1.1.7 variants.

The CDR3 regions of human TCRbeta chains were subjected to immunosequencing. From the authors' description of their analysis: Repertoire TCRs were matched against a reference library of SARS-CoV-2-specific TCRs generated with the MIRA antigen-specificity platform. Breadth was defined as the fraction of unique TCRs that were SARS-CoV-2-associated. Depth was defined as the fraction of total T cells that were SARS-CoV-2-associated. Using the MIRA data, each spike-specific TCR was mapped to the spike region that the TCR reacts to and placed in a CD4 or CD8 class. Log10-transformed breadth and depth values were compared by one-way ANOVA with Sidak's multiple comparisons tests. TCRdb holds this immuneACCESS table with in-frame rearrangements only. Some clones are missing; in checked studies, unresolved V genes explain under half, and the rest has no known cause. That table supplies the V and J calls and clone size; D and trimming were determined from the DNA. This sample has 65,000 to 75,000 clones in its table, and around four fifths of those were observed once. The top ten hold around 21% of the sample.

This clone was picked up one time. Its antigen is unknown. No base-level quality is on record; no much larger clone is a single base apart. Including cysteine and phenylalanine, the CDR3 has 17 amino acids. The DNA shown is the 51-base CDR3, in frame from base 1. V drops 0 bases and J drops 5 bases, leaving 19 bases in between. Via the germline V gene, CDR1 is LGHNA and CDR2 YNFKEQ. In the paper's terms, the time point label means: baseline before first vaccination. Vaccinee samples came from UK trials COV001 and COV002, including a single-blind randomized controlled phase 2/3 trial of AZD1222 (ChAdOx1 nCoV-19) in healthy adults. Trial participant PBMC samples were collected at day 0 and day 28 after the second dose for TCRbeta chain sequencing.

The sequencing here drew on peripheral blood, taken on day 0 of AZD1222 vaccination. This chain joins TRBV4-2 to TRBJ1-1; no D segment can be confidently identified. The clonotype originates from an adult in good health. This receptor carries the CDR3 CASSQDLGYSLTTEAFF. The nucleotide sequence reads as follows: TGTGCCAGCAGCCAAGATCTGGGTTATAGTTTGACGACTGAAGCTTTCTTT.